The clone carrying this TCR beta chain appeared a few times. These data come from a study of blood T cell repertoires in COVID-19. Study-wide background: Italy, Spain and the United States were the sources of the convalescent and acute COVID-19 samples.

Participants spanned ages about 18 to 90 years and resided in about 25 US areas. Per the original methods: Counts of nucleated cells, estimated from reference gene primer amplification, were obtained. The method was immunoSEQ multiplex PCR; TCRdb's version includes in-frame clones alone and lacks a portion of them. That table supplies the V and J calls and clone size; D and trimming were determined from the DNA. Among 300,000 to 400,000 clones, 85% to 90% were seen once, and the ten largest hold about 1%. The sequence was obtained from a man between 18 and 35 years old who had recovered from COVID-19. The source material was PBMCs or T cells enriched from blood (not recorded which).

The CDR3 DNA sequence: TGTGCCAGCAGCCCGAGCGACAGGGATTATGGCTACACCTTC. Translation gives CASSPSDRDYGYTF. The chain joins TRBV5-4 to TRBJ1-2; 7 bases line up with TRBD1. The CDR3 is 14 amino acids. The germline gives CDR1 SGHNT, CDR2 YYREEE (reference sequence). Trimming cost V 4 bases and J 5 bases; bases outside gene matches: 8.